This T cell receptor (beta chain) is from a study of shared clonotypes between healthy human individuals. Whole-study results and caveats: Non-shared clonotypes showed lower generation probabilities than clonotypes common to all four donors.

Per the original methods: In the immunoSEQ data, sequences were junction-only and lacked quality scores, so filtering differed. Clones were sequenced by immunoSEQ multiplex PCR, and TCRdb holds only the in-frame ones, with some missing. The V and J calls and clone size are taken from that table; D and trimming were inferred from the DNA. This table holds roughly 2,000,000 clones, 85% to 95% found once. The V gene's germline CDR1 is SEHNR and CDR2 FQNEAQ (reference sequence). This CDR3 comprises 18 residues. V gave up 1 base and J gave up 5 bases; unmatched junction bases: 14. CD45RO-negative, CCR7-selected cells formed the naive CD8 fraction, which excluded terminally differentiated effector memory CD45RA+ cells. Comments on this clone: Its specificity is not known.

V is TRBV7-9 and J is TRBJ2-3, with 8 bases aligning to TRBD2. The receptor was derived from a man aged 18 to 35 in good health. Some clones in this sample may be carry-over from other donors' samples. Sequenced: naive CD8+ T cells from PBMCs. The CDR3 bases are TGTGCCAGCAGCTTAGTTGTATCGGGAGGGGCCACCGGAGATACGCAGTATTTT. It yields the protein CASSLVVSGGATGDTQYF.